These 16 T cell receptor beta chains originate from one sample sequenced in a study of blood T cell repertoires in COVID-19. Libraries were prepared by immunoSEQ multiplex PCR; TCRdb keeps only in-frame clonotypes and omits some of them. This sample has approximately 82,000 clones, with approximately 86% found just once. Sequenced input: peripheral blood. Receptors originate from a woman in her 70s with active or convalescent COVID-19.

The J gene is TRBJ2-5, the V gene TRBV5-1, with TRBD2 matching 7 bases. The junction had 8 bases not matched to a gene; V was cut back by 4 bases and J by 5 bases. Germline values: CDR1 SGHRS, CDR2 YFSETQ. The CDR3 sequence is 14 residues long. The CDR3 here is CASSPTSLGETQYF. The CDR3 DNA sequence: TGCGCCAGCAGCCCGACTAGCCTGGGGGAGACCCAGTACTTC.

This clone was detected only once. The rearrangement uses TRBV4-2 and TRBJ1-2, with 8 bases fitting TRBD1. Germline V gene data show CDR1 as LGHNA and CDR2 as YNFKEQ. Trimming took 0 bases from V and 3 from J; bases not matched to a gene: 12. This CDR3 region has 18 residues. CDR3 protein: CASSQDRPGGAIYYGYTF. DNA for the CDR3: TGTGCCAGCAGCCAAGATCGGCCAGGGGGCGCGATATACTATGGCTACACCTTC.

This clone was seen a single time. V usage is TRBV6-5 and J usage is TRBJ2-6; D ambiguous. This CDR3 is built from 15 residues. V dropped 4 bases and J dropped 4 bases, with 11 bases sitting between them. Germline CDR1 and CDR2: MNHEY and SVGAGI. CDR3 in amino acids: CASSSLSAGANVLTF. CDR3 DNA: TGTGCCAGCAGTTCCCTGAGCGCCGGGGCCAACGTCCTGACTTTC.

The rearrangement uses TRBV5-1 and TRBJ2-1; TRBD2 matches at 8 bases. This CDR3 has 18 residues. Germline CDR1 SGHRS, CDR2 YFSETQ. With V trimmed by 3 bases and J by 10 bases, 21 bases remained unmatched. Here the CDR3 reads CASSSAPRSGGPFWEQFF. CDR3 sequence (DNA): TGCGCCAGCAGCTCCGCTCCTCGGTCGGGGGGGCCTTTTTGGGAGCAGTTCTTC.

This clone showed up just a few times. DNA of the CDR3: TGTGCCAGCAGCTTACTGGGACAGGGGGCGGGCTATGGCTACACCTTC. This translates into CASSLLGQGAGYGYTF. The gene calls are TRBV7-9 and TRBJ1-2, with 12 bases that match TRBD1. Germline V lookup: CDR1 SEHNR, CDR2 FQNEAQ (reference sequence). Germline trimming cut 2 bases from V and 4 bases from J; bases unmatched to any gene: 5. CDR3 size: 16 residues.

The V gene is TRBV5-1, the J gene TRBJ2-2, with D tentatively TRBD2 (6 bases). Trimming shortened V by 1 base and J by 6 bases, and 16 bases separated the two germline ends. The CDR3 has 16 amino acids. CDR1 and CDR2 from the germline V gene are SGHRS and YFSETQ. CDR3 DNA sequence: TGCGCCAGCAGCTTGAGTAGCGGACCTACAGCCGGGGAGCTGTTTTTT. Encoded protein: CASSLSSGPTAGELFF.

The gene calls are TRBV5-4 and TRBJ2-5; no reliable D call. From germline, CDR1 is SGHNT and CDR2 YYREEE (reference sequence). The CDR3 contains 11 residues. V shed 7 bases and J shed 7 bases, with 11 bases lying between them. CDR3 nucleotide sequence: TGTGCCAGCGGTCTATCCGGGACCCAGTACTTC. This codes for CASGLSGTQYF.

This sequence joins TRBV5-4 and TRBJ2-5, with D maybe TRBD2 (7 bases). The CDR3 totals 15 residues. V lost 5 bases and J 4 bases, leaving 18 bases between the germline ends. The V gene's germline CDR1 is SGHNT and CDR2 YYREEE (reference sequence). The chain's CDR3 is CASSLWGGRGETQYF. CDR3 DNA: TGTGCCAGCAGTTTGTGGGGGGGGCGCGGAGAGACCCAGTACTTC. The whole variable domain, remainder taken from reference TRBV5-4 and TRBJ2-5, is ETGVTQSPTHLIKTRGQQVTLRCSSQSGHNTVSWYQQALGQGPQFIFQYYREEENGRGNFPPRFSGLQFPNYSSELNVNALELDDSALYLCASSLWGGRGETQYFGPGTRLLVL.

The gene calls are TRBV19 and TRBJ2-7; a possible D gene is TRBD2 (6 bases). V gave up 0 bases and J gave up 2 bases, with 11 bases separating them. Germline-derived CDR1 and CDR2 are LNHDA and SQIVND (reference sequence). This CDR3 has 15 amino acids. The CDR3, as DNA: TGTGCCAGTAGTATAGAGTGGCGGGGTACCTACGAGCAGTACTTC. Translation: CASSIEWRGTYEQYF.

The chain links TRBV9 to TRBJ1-4, with D possibly being TRBD1 (5 bases). CDR3 length: 13 amino acids. Trimming removed 3 bases from V and 8 bases from J, with 11 bases in between. Germline V gene lookup returns CDR1 SGDLS and CDR2 YYNGEE. The CDR3 reads CASSGTTREKLFF. DNA of the CDR3: TGTGCCAGCAGCGGGACAACCAGGGAAAAACTGTTTTTT.

This chain joins TRBV7-2 and TRBJ2-7; maybe TRBD2 (5 bases). This CDR3 has 13 residues. The V and J ends lost 3 bases and 1 base respectively, with 7 bases between them. Germline assignment: CDR1 SGHTA and CDR2 FQGNSA. CDR3 protein: CASSFGKSYEQYF. The CDR3 region has the DNA TGTGCCAGCAGCTTCGGGAAGTCCTACGAGCAGTACTTC.

The V and J genes are TRBV18 and TRBJ1-1, with D unresolved. Germline V CDR1 and CDR2: KGHSH, LQKENI. The CDR3 runs 16 residues. Trimming removed 1 base from V and 5 bases from J, with 17 bases in between. In nucleotides, the CDR3 is TGTGCCAGCTCACCACTCGGCGGAATGTTGGTTACTGAAGCTTTCTTT. It encodes CASSPLGGMLVTEAFF.

This clone has only one observation. The rearrangement joins TRBV19 to TRBJ2-1, with TRBD1 matching over 9 bases. V lost 3 bases, J lost 6 bases, and 6 bases stayed unmatched. The CDR3 sequence is 15 residues long. Per germline, CDR1 LNHDA and CDR2 SQIVND (reference sequence). The DNA for the CDR3 is TGTGCCAGTAGTATCGGGGGACAGGGAGGCAATGAGCAGTTCTTC. Its translation: CASSIGGQGGNEQFF.

This sequence joins TRBV5-4 and TRBJ1-2, with 12 bases lining up with TRBD1. The J segment lost 4 bases and the V segment lost 4 bases, leaving 8 bases of the junction unmatched. Germline-derived CDR1 and CDR2 are SGHNT and YYREEE (reference sequence). The length of the CDR3 is 16 residues. In DNA, the CDR3 is TGTGCCAGCAGCCAAGGGACAGGGGGCAGCTCCTATGGCTACACCTTC. It is translated as CASSQGTGGSSYGYTF.

This chain connects TRBV6-4 to TRBJ1-4; 10 nucleotides align to TRBD1. CDR3 size: 19 residues. CDR1 MRHNA and CDR2 SNTAGT come from the germline V gene. V shed 11 bases and J 0 bases; nucleotides not matched to a gene: 18. DNA for the CDR3: TGTGCCTGCCCGATAGGGCGGGACAGGGGATACACAACTAATGAAAAACTGTTTTTT. Translated, it gives CACPIGRDRGYTTNEKLFF.

This chain joins TRBV11-3 and TRBJ2-1; 9 bases align to TRBD2. J gave up 6 bases and V 3 bases, and 9 bases lay outside the gene matches. Germline V gene data show CDR1 as SGHNT and CDR2 as YENEEA. This CDR3 contains 16 residues. DNA for the CDR3: TGTGCCAGCAGCTTTGGCGGGGGGGCGGAGGGCAATGAGCAGTTCTTC. Amino acid sequence: CASSFGGGAEGNEQFF. Complete variable domain (other parts from reference TRBV11-3 and TRBJ2-1): EAGVVQSPRYKIIEKKQPVAFWCNPISGHNTLYWYLQNLGQGPELLIRYENEEAVDDSQLPKDRFSAERLKGVDSTLKIQPAELGDSAVYLCASSFGGGAEGNEQFFGPGTRLTVL.